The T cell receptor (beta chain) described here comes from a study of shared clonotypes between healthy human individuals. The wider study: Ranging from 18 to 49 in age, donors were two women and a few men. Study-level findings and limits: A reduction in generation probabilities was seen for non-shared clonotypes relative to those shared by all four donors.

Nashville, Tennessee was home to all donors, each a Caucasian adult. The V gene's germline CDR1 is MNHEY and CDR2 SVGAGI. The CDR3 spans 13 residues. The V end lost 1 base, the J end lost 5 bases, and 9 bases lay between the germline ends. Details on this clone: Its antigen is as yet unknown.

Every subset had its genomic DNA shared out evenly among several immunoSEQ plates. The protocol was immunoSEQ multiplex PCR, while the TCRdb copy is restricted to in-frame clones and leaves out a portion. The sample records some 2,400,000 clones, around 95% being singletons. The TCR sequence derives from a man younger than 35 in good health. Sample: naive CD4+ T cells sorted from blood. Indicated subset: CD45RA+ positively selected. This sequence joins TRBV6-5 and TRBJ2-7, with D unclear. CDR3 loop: CASSYFGSNEQYF. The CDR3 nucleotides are TGTGCCAGCAGTTACTTCGGATCTAACGAGCAGTACTTC.